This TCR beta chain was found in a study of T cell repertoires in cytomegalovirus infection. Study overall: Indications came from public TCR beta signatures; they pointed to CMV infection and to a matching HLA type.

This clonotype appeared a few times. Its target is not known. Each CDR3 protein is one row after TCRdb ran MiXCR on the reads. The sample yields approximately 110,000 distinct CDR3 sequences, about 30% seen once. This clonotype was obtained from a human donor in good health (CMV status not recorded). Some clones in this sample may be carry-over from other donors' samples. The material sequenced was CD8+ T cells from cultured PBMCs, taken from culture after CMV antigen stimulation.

DNA for the CDR3: TGTGCCAGTAGTATTTGGGTGAACACTGAAGCTTTCTTT. Translation: CASSIWVNTEAFF. The chain links TRBV19 to TRBJ1-1, with D unresolved. The V end lost 3 bases, the J end lost 0 bases, and 5 bases lay between the germline ends. Germline V CDR1 and CDR2: LNHDA, SQIVND (reference sequence). CDR3 length: 13 amino acids. Full variable domain (outside the CDR3, taken from reference TRBV19 and TRBJ1-1): DGGITQSPKYLFRKEGQNVTLSCEQNLNHDAMYWYRQDPGQGLRLIYYSQIVNDFQKGDIAEGYSVSREKKESFPLTVTSAQKNPTAFYLCASSIWVNTEAFFGQGTRLTVV.